This record concerns one T cell receptor beta chain sequence. Between the trimmed V and J ends, which lost 3 bases and 8 bases, there was a span of 11 bases. The germline gives CDR1 ENHRY, CDR2 SYGVKD. The CDR3 runs to 14 residues. These data belong to a study of OX40 agonist ivuxolimab in advanced cancers. Whole-study context: Past anti-PD-1, anti-PD-L1 or anti-CTLA-4 therapy was accepted, and approximately 37% had received some.

Produced via immunoSEQ multiplex PCR; TCRdb's table is partial and in-frame only. In the table there are 45,000 to 60,000 clones, approximately 80% of which are singletons. J is TRBJ1-6 and V is TRBV10-3; tentative D call: TRBD1 (6 bases). This sequence was found in an adult with an advanced solid tumor such as melanoma, head and neck, liver or kidney cancer. Sequences were derived from CD4+ or CD8+ T cells sorted from blood, sampled in a trial of the OX40 agonist ivuxolimab. The CDR3 loop is CAISDRGADSPLHF. Here the CDR3 DNA reads TGTGCCATCAGTGATCGGGGGGCCGATTCACCCCTCCACTTT.